Described below is a single T cell receptor beta chain sequence and its context. Its antigen is unknown. The sample comes from a study of T cell responses to AZD1222 COVID-19 vaccine. Study conclusions and caveats: With two AZD1222 doses given, Spike-specific TCR breadth and depth both rose.

The table came from immunoSEQ multiplex PCR; TCRdb's copy has only in-frame clones and leaves some out. This table holds under 150,000 clones, about 89% found once. Trimming took 1 base from V and 8 from J, leaving 10 bases between them. This CDR3 comprises 12 residues. Germline CDR1 SQVTM, CDR2 ANQGSEA. This sequence was found in an adult in good health. The rearrangement links TRBV29-1 to TRBJ2-3; D unclear. Here the sequenced sample was peripheral blood, taken on day 0 of MenACWY control vaccination. This CDR3 reads CSVEGQDRTQYF. The CDR3 DNA sequence: TGCAGCGTTGAAGGGCAGGACCGTACGCAGTATTTT.